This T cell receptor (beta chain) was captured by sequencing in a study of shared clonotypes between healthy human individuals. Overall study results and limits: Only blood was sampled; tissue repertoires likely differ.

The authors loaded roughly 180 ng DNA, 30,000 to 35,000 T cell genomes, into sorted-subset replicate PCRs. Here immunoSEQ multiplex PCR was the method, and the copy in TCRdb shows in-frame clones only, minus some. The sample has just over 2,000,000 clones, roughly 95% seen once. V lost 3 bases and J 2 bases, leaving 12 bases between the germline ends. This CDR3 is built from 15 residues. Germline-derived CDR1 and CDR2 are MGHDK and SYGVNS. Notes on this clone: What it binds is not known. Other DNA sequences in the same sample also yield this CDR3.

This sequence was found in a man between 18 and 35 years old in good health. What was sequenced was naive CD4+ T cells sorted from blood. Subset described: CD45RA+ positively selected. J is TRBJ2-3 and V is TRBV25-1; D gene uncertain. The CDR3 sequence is CASSDSRTSTDTQYF. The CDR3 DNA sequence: TGTGCCAGCAGTGATTCCCGGACCTCCACAGATACGCAGTATTTT. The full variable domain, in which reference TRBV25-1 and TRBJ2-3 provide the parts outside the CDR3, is EADIYQTPRYLVIGTGKKITLECSQTMGHDKMYWYQQDPGMELHLIHYSYGVNSTEKGDLSSESTVSRIRTEHFPLTLESARPSHTSQYLCASSDSRTSTDTQYFGPGTRLTVL.